The clone carrying this T cell receptor beta chain appeared many times. Its target is not known. CDR3 length: 17 residues. CDR1 SGHRS and CDR2 YFSETQ come from the germline V gene. The V gene end was trimmed by 8 bases and the J gene end by 5 bases; junction bases not matched to a gene: 14. The sample comes from a study of T-cell reconstitution after alpha-beta-depleted transplantation in children. Unique molecular identifiers were incorporated during preparation of the TCRbeta library. TCRdb reanalysed the PCR reads using MiXCR and keeps one entry per CDR3 protein. The sample lists around 240,000 distinct CDR3 sequences, 6.5% to 10% occurring once. Findings and limits, study-wide: T cells produced anew were the main source of T-cell counts and diversity one year after transplant.

The sequencing here drew on PBMCs, mostly from graft donor cells, taken 180 days after TCRalphabeta/CD19-depleted stem cell transplant. The receptor was derived from a male patient younger than 18 who had a stem cell transplant for acute lymphoblastic leukemia, so the T cells may come from the graft donor. The chain is built from TRBV5-1 and TRBJ2-5; 14 positions agree with TRBD2. The CDR3 nucleotides read TGCGCCAGTCTGACCGGGACTAGCGGGGGATCCGGGGAGACCCAGTACTTC. This sequence encodes CASLTGTSGGSGETQYF.